The next 21 T cell receptor beta chains were all read from a single sample in a study of regulatory dendritic cells for organ transplantation. Sequencing used immunoSEQ multiplex PCR; TCRdb keeps in-frame clones, though not all of them. The data show 30,000 to 40,000 clones, about 89% seen once. Specimen: naive CD4+ T cells from blood. Subset specified: CD45RA+ naive T cells. The receptors derive from a human donor in good health.

The genes are TRBV7-2 and TRBJ2-5, with D hard to call. This CDR3 region has 14 residues. The germline V gene has CDR1 SGHTA and CDR2 FQGNSA. V dropped 3 bases and J dropped 9 bases, with 17 bases sitting between them. CDR3 in DNA: TGTGCCAGCAGCTTGGGAACACCCCCATGGGCCCAGTACTTC. Translating gives CASSLGTPPWAQYF.

This sequence joins TRBV18 and TRBJ1-1; D gene unclear. CDR3 length: 14 amino acids. The V and J ends lost 6 bases and 1 base respectively, with 12 bases between them. Germline V gives CDR1 KGHSH, CDR2 LQKENI. The CDR3 loop reads CASSSQRENTEAFF. CDR3 nucleotides: TGTGCCAGCTCTTCCCAGAGGGAGAACACTGAAGCTTTCTTT.

This sequence joins TRBV5-1 and TRBJ2-7; D could derive from TRBD1 or TRBD2 (5 bases each). The CDR3 runs 16 residues. With 0 bases removed from V and 0 bases from J, the gap between germline ends came to 13 bases. Germline CDR1 SGHRS, CDR2 YFSETQ. The CDR3 DNA sequence: TGCGCCAGCAGCTTGGAGTCGGGGCTACCCTCCTACGAGCAGTACTTC. It yields the protein CASSLESGLPSYEQYF. Drawing the rest from reference TRBV5-1 and TRBJ2-7, the complete variable domain is KAGVTQTPRYLIKTRGQQVTLSCSPISGHRSVSWYQQTPGQGLQFLFEYFSETQRNKGNFPGRFSGRQFSNSRSEMNVSTLELGDSALYLCASSLESGLPSYEQYFGPGTRLTVT.

This clone was observed a handful of times. In DNA, the CDR3 is TGTGCCAGCAGCCCGCGCACGGGTAAAAACACCGGGGAGCTGTTTTTT. Its translation is CASSPRTGKNTGELFF. This rearrangement joins TRBV5-4 to TRBJ2-2; no firm D call. Per the germline V gene, CDR1 is SGHNT and CDR2 is YYREEE (reference sequence). V lost 4 bases, J lost 2 bases, and 15 bases lay in between. The CDR3 contains 16 residues.

The rearrangement links TRBV7-9 to TRBJ1-5; no clear D. The length of the CDR3 is 15 residues. Germline V gene lookup returns CDR1 SEHNR and CDR2 FQNEAQ (reference sequence). Between the trimmed V and J ends, which lost 0 bases and 2 bases, there was a span of 8 bases. The CDR3 DNA is TGTGCCAGCAGCTTAGCCACGGAGGGCAATCAGCCCCAGCATTTT. Translation gives CASSLATEGNQPQHF. Using reference TRBV7-9 and TRBJ1-5 for the parts outside the CDR3, the full variable domain is DTGVSQNPRHKITKRGQNVTFRCDPISEHNRLYWYRQTLGQGPEFLTYFQNEAQLEKSRLLSDRFSAERPKGSFSTLEIQRTEQGDSAMYLCASSLATEGNQPQHFGDGTRLSIL.

The rearrangement uses TRBV11-2 and TRBJ1-1; possibly TRBD1 for D (6 bases). The CDR3 has 15 amino acids. Germline CDR1 is SGHAT and CDR2 is FQNNGV. V was trimmed by 3 bases and J by 1 base, leaving 12 bases between them. The CDR3 is CASSFQGSGNTEAFF. In DNA form, the CDR3 reads TGTGCCAGCAGCTTTCAGGGGTCCGGGAACACTGAAGCTTTCTTT.

This CDR3 reads CASSLWGRAETQYF. The CDR3 DNA is TGTGCCAGCAGTTTATGGGGCAGGGCGGAGACCCAGTACTTC. The J gene is TRBJ2-5, the V gene TRBV28, with D possibly being TRBD1 (5 bases). Germline-derived CDR1 and CDR2 are MDHEN and SYDVKM. The CDR3 has 14 amino acids. Trimming shortened V by 0 bases and J by 5 bases, and 10 bases separated the two germline ends.

This clone was picked up a small number of times. The chain couples TRBV4-3 to TRBJ1-4; 7 bases are shared with TRBD1. The CDR3 contains 15 residues. Germline V lookup: CDR1 LGHNA, CDR2 YSLEER. V lost 4 bases to trimming and J lost 5 bases; unmatched junction nucleotides: 7. The CDR3 protein is CASSRRTGPNEKLFF. The CDR3 DNA is TGCGCCAGCAGCCGGAGGACAGGCCCAAATGAAAAACTGTTTTTT.

The V gene is TRBV7-2, the J gene TRBJ1-1, with D possibly TRBD1 on 6 matching bases. Germline lookup yields CDR1 SGHTA and CDR2 FQGNSA. Deletions cut 5 bases from V and 5 bases from J, with 18 bases between. The CDR3 is made up of 15 amino acids. CDR3: CASSPGVTVGTEAFF. CDR3 DNA: TGTGCCAGCAGCCCAGGGGTTACCGTGGGGACTGAAGCTTTCTTT.

The chain has TRBV5-1 and TRBJ2-5; D uncertain. The CDR3 totals 15 residues. V lost 0 bases and J 0 bases, leaving 9 bases between the germline ends. The germline gives CDR1 SGHRS, CDR2 YFSETQ. The chain's CDR3 is CASSLARSYQETQYF. The CDR3 DNA is TGCGCCAGCAGCTTGGCCCGGTCTTACCAAGAGACCCAGTACTTC. The whole variable domain, filled in from reference TRBV5-1 and TRBJ2-5, reads KAGVTQTPRYLIKTRGQQVTLSCSPISGHRSVSWYQQTPGQGLQFLFEYFSETQRNKGNFPGRFSGRQFSNSRSEMNVSTLELGDSALYLCASSLARSYQETQYFGPGTRLLVL.

This clone was found a few times. The J gene is TRBJ1-4, the V gene TRBV6-1; TRBD1 aligns across 11 bases. V shed 3 bases and J 10 bases; nucleotides not matched to a gene: 10. This CDR3 contains 16 residues. The germline CDR1 and CDR2 sequences are MNHNS and SASEGT. In DNA, the CDR3 is TGTGCCAGCAGTGAGCAAGGGACAGGGGGAATTCGAAAACTGTTTTTT. As protein: CASSEQGTGGIRKLFF.

The DNA of the CDR3 is TGTGCCAGCAGCTTGTCCAGCTCCTACAATGAGCAGTTCTTC. Translation: CASSLSSSYNEQFF. The chain combines TRBV5-5 with TRBJ2-1; D remains ambiguous. There are 14 residues in the CDR3. CDR1 is SGHKS and CDR2 is YYEKEE in the germline V gene (reference sequence). The V and J ends lost 1 base and 0 bases respectively, with 5 bases between them. The full variable domain, completed using reference TRBV5-5 and TRBJ2-1, is DAGVTQSPTHLIKTRGQQVTLRCSPISGHKSVSWYQQVLGQGPQFIFQYYEKEERGRGNFPDRFSARQFPNYSSELNVNALLLGDSALYLCASSLSSSYNEQFFGPGTRLTVL.

This sequence joins TRBV28 and TRBJ1-4; possible D gene TRBD1, 6 bases. The V end was cut by 3 bases, the J end by 5 bases, with 10 bases between. This CDR3 comprises 14 residues. Looked up from germline, CDR1 is MDHEN and CDR2 is SYDVKM. In nucleotides, the CDR3 is TGTGCCAGCAGTTTGGGGGGCGGGAATGAAAAACTGTTTTTT. Its translation: CASSLGGGNEKLFF.

The chain employs TRBV5-5 and TRBJ1-6; a possible D gene is TRBD1 (6 bases). Germline CDR1 SGHKS, CDR2 YYEKEE (reference sequence). The CDR3 sequence is 15 residues long. Trimming pared 0 bases from V and 10 bases from J, leaving 14 bases between. The CDR3 region has the DNA TGTGCCAGCAGCTTGGCCTTGGGGGCGCAATCACCCCTCCACTTT. As protein: CASSLALGAQSPLHF.

The chain is built from TRBV14 and TRBJ2-1; D is unclear. There are 11 residues in the CDR3. The V end was cut by 4 bases, the J end by 8 bases, with 6 bases between. Germline CDR1 and CDR2: SGHDN and FVKESK. The DNA for the CDR3 is TGTGCCAGCAGCCTGATCGATGAGCAGTTCTTC. It is translated as CASSLIDEQFF.

The gene calls are TRBV10-1 and TRBJ1-1; unclear D gene. In germline, CDR1 is WNHNN, CDR2 SYGVQD (reference sequence). The CDR3 runs 15 residues. V was cut by 2 bases and J by 1 base, with 11 bases left in between. The CDR3 spells CASSEPLQKNTEAFF. The CDR3 DNA reads as TGCGCCAGCAGTGAGCCATTACAGAAGAACACTGAAGCTTTCTTT.

This clone was detected a few times. The rearrangement joins TRBV7-9 to TRBJ2-2, with D perhaps TRBD1 (6 bases). The CDR3 has 13 residues. Trimming cost V 6 bases and J 6 bases, with 11 bases left between them. Germline CDR1 and CDR2: SEHNR and FQNEAQ (reference sequence). CDR3 sequence: CASSLRQAGELFF. CDR3 nucleotides: TGTGCCAGCAGTCTCAGACAGGCCGGGGAGCTGTTTTTT.

This chain connects TRBV4-3 to TRBJ1-6; unclear D gene. CDR1 and CDR2 from the germline V gene are LGHNA and YSLEER. Trimming left V 0 bases short and J 7 bases short, with 16 bases between. The CDR3 totals 17 residues. Here the CDR3 reads CASSQEPEGTVNSPLHF. CDR3 DNA: TGCGCCAGCAGCCAAGAGCCAGAGGGAACGGTAAATTCACCCCTCCACTTT.

The chain couples TRBV7-2 to TRBJ1-2, with TRBD1 matching 7 bases. The CDR3 totals 12 residues. Germline V gives CDR1 SGHTA, CDR2 FQGNSA. V lost 1 base to trimming and J lost 7 bases; unmatched junction nucleotides: 0. DNA for the CDR3: TGTGCCAGCAGCTTAGGACAGGGTGGCTACACCTTC. Translation: CASSLGQGGYTF.

V usage is TRBV15 and J usage is TRBJ2-7; D is unresolved. CDR1 LNHNV and CDR2 YYDKDF come from the germline V gene (reference sequence). The CDR3 spans 15 residues. Trimming shortened V by 4 bases and J by 2 bases, and 15 bases separated the two germline ends. CDR3 nucleotides: TGTGCCACCAGCATAGGGAAAGACAAGACCTACGAGCAGTACTTC. Encoded protein: CATSIGKDKTYEQYF.

The chain uses TRBV6-5 and TRBJ1-1, with 7 positions matching TRBD1. Germline V lookup: CDR1 MNHEY, CDR2 SVGAGI. The J segment lost 6 bases and the V segment lost 6 bases, leaving 4 bases of the junction unmatched. The CDR3 runs to 12 residues. For the CDR3, the DNA is TGTGCCAGCAGCCCGGGACAGTCTGAAGCTTTCTTT. Its translation: CASSPGQSEAFF.